The 13 T cell receptor beta chains below were found in one sample sequenced in a study of T-cell reconstitution after alpha-beta-depleted transplantation in children. Their target antigens are unknown. Study findings and constraints: T-cell numbers and diversity one year post-transplant derived largely from freshly generated T cells.

During its preparation, the TCRbeta library received unique molecular identifiers. Using its own MiXCR run on the PCR reads, TCRdb lists one record per CDR3 protein. The sample carries a few hundred thousand distinct CDR3 sequences, over 7.5% recorded once. Sequences were derived from peripheral blood, sampled 360 days after TCRalphabeta/CD19-depleted stem cell transplant. Every receptor here comes from a female patient aged 2-9 years who had a stem cell transplant for Fanconi anemia, so the T cells may come from the graft donor.

The chain joins TRBV24-1 to TRBJ1-1; possible D gene TRBD1, 5 bases. CDR1 is KGHDR, CDR2 SFDVKD, per germline. This CDR3 is 14 amino acids long. V was pared by 4 bases and J by 2 bases, with 10 bases between. CDR3 bases: TGTGCCACCAGTGACCCGGGACCAAACACTGAAGCTTTCTTT. Translated, it gives CATSDPGPNTEAFF.

The table lists this clonotype with a few counts. The CDR3 coding sequence is TGTGCCAGCAGTTTGCAGGTCTTCTACAATGAGCAGTTCTTC. This gives the protein CASSLQVFYNEQFF. The chain couples TRBV28 to TRBJ2-1, with unresolved D. CDR1 MDHEN and CDR2 SYDVKM come from the germline V gene. The CDR3 spans 14 residues. Between the trimmed V and J ends, which lost 3 bases and 3 bases, there was a span of 9 bases.

This clonotype was seen ten or more times. This rearrangement joins TRBV27 to TRBJ2-2; tentative D call: TRBD1 (6 bases). Germline CDR1 is MNHEY and CDR2 is SMNVEV (reference sequence). The CDR3 covers 13 residues. V gave up 5 bases and J gave up 8 bases, with 12 bases separating them. The CDR3 nucleotides read TGTGCCAGCAGTACTAACAGGGCTGGGGAGCTGTTTTTT. Translation: CASSTNRAGELFF.

Ten or more counts support this clonotype. This sequence joins TRBV12-3 or TRBV12-4 and TRBJ1-6; D may be TRBD1 (6 bases). V was pared by 6 bases and J by 16 bases, with 19 bases between. The CDR3 has 13 amino acids. CDR3 sequence reads: CASRYRARALLHF. The CDR3 bases are TGTGCCAGCAGGTACAGGGCACGGGCACTTCTCCACTTT.

This clonotype was counted ten times or more. J is TRBJ1-2 and V is TRBV20-1; maybe TRBD1 (5 bases). Germline CDR1 DFQATT, CDR2 SNEGSKA (reference sequence). The CDR3 covers 13 residues. The V gene lost 6 bases and the J gene lost 6 bases, with 17 bases spanning the gap. For the CDR3, the DNA is TGCAGTGCCTACAGGAGCCTCGGGGATGGCTACACCTTC. It encodes CSAYRSLGDGYTF.

This clonotype showed up many times. V usage is TRBV29-1 and J usage is TRBJ2-1, with a weak D call TRBD1 (5 bases). Trimming took 4 bases from V and 0 from J, leaving 13 bases between them. Germline loops: CDR1 SQVTM, CDR2 ANQGSEA. The CDR3 consists of 15 residues. The CDR3 DNA sequence: TGCAGCGTTGCCCGAGACAGCAGCTCCTACAATGAGCAGTTCTTC. It translates to CSVARDSSSYNEQFF.

This clonotype was observed a few times. CDR3 amino acids: CATGQGISGNTIYF. The CDR3 bases are TGTGCCACCGGACAGGGGATAAGCGGAAACACCATATATTTT. The gene calls are TRBV6-1 and TRBJ1-3, with 9 bases fitting TRBD1. The ends lost 10 bases at V and 4 bases at J; junction bases unmatched: 8. The CDR3 runs to 14 residues. CDR1 is MNHNS, CDR2 SASEGT, per germline.

This clonotype was detected only a few times. The chain combines TRBV5-1 with TRBJ2-1; the D gene is possibly TRBD2 (6 bases). This CDR3 spans 15 amino acids. The germline gives CDR1 SGHRS, CDR2 YFSETQ. V lost 4 bases to trimming and J lost 0 bases, with 11 bases between them. CDR3 DNA sequence: TGCGCCAGCAGCGGGTCGGGACTCTCCTACAATGAGCAGTTCTTC. Protein: CASSGSGLSYNEQFF.

This clonotype was counted ten times or more. This chain joins TRBV13 and TRBJ2-7; 7 bases are shared with TRBD2. The junction had 3 bases not matched to a gene; V was cut back by 0 bases and J by 1 base. The CDR3 spans 15 residues. Looked up from germline, CDR1 is PRHDT and CDR2 is FYEKMQ (reference sequence). The CDR3 region has the DNA TGTGCCAGCAGCTTAGGGCCCGGGGGGTCCTACGAGCAGTACTTC. As protein: CASSLGPGGSYEQYF.

This clonotype was seen at least ten times. The chain couples TRBV7-8 to TRBJ2-7; D is undetermined. V lost 0 bases to trimming and J lost 2 bases, with 5 bases between them. CDR1 and CDR2 from the germline V gene are SGHVS and FQNEAQ. CDR3 size: 13 residues. The CDR3 loop is CASSLAGTYEQYV. The CDR3 nucleotides are TGTGCCAGCAGCTTAGCTGGGACCTACGAGCAGTACGTC.

This clonotype was recorded at least ten times. The rearrangement links TRBV20-1 to TRBJ2-2; D remains ambiguous. The V end lost 3 bases, the J end lost 4 bases, and 6 bases lay between the germline ends. Germline V gene sequence: CDR1 DFQATT, CDR2 SNEGSKA (reference sequence). The CDR3 covers 12 residues. The DNA of the CDR3 is TGCAGTGCTAGTAGGATCACCGGGGAGCTGTTTTTT. It is translated as CSASRITGELFF.

The genes are TRBV11-2 and TRBJ2-1, with 10 bases that match TRBD1. Germline assignment: CDR1 SGHAT and CDR2 FQNNGV. The CDR3 covers 15 residues. V gave up 5 bases and J gave up 7 bases; unmatched junction bases: 8. As DNA, the CDR3 is TGTGCCAGCAGCCTCCCATGGACAGGGGGGAATGAGCAGTTCTTC. Translation: CASSLPWTGGNEQFF.

This clonotype was recorded at least ten times. This chain uses TRBV5-1 with TRBJ2-1; TRBD2 might be the D (5 bases). V was cut by 6 bases and J by 0 bases, with 10 bases left in between. From germline, CDR1 is SGHRS and CDR2 YFSETQ. The CDR3 has 14 amino acids. The CDR3 loop is CASTAGNSYNEQFF. The CDR3 region has the DNA TGCGCCAGCACCGCGGGTAACTCCTACAATGAGCAGTTCTTC.